This record covers a single T cell receptor (beta chain). Participant age was roughly 18 to 95 years, and participants resided in around 24 US areas. Participant-reported clinical history was the basis for cohort assignment. A PCR-confirmed or clinician-diagnosed COVID-19 case had contacted exposed participants within 2 weeks of entry. This sample is part of a study of blood T cell repertoires in COVID-19. With V trimmed by 3 bases and J by 3 bases, 4 bases remained unmatched. Germline V gene data show CDR1 as SGHVS and CDR2 as FQNEAQ. There are 14 residues in the CDR3. Per the original data handling: How many nucleated cells were present was estimated from reference gene primer amplification. Method: immunoSEQ multiplex PCR; TCRdb's copy keeps in-frame clones and lacks some. That table is the source of V, J and clone size, and D and trimming were worked out from the DNA. There are 360,000 or so clones in the sample; 88% occur only once, and under 1.2% lies in the top ten.

The chain links TRBV7-8 to TRBJ2-7, with 8 bases lining up with TRBD1. Sequenced input: PBMCs or T cells enriched from blood (not recorded which). The TCR comes from a woman in her 30s who had been exposed to COVID-19. Here the CDR3 DNA reads TGTGCCAGCAGCTTTGGACAGGGACTCTACGAGCAGTACTTC. Translated: CASSFGQGLYEQYF.